The clone carrying this TCR beta chain was detected only a few times. Its antigen remains unknown. This specimen comes from a study of T cell repertoires in cytomegalovirus infection. Each CDR3 protein gets one entry after TCRdb re-called the reads with MiXCR. The sample shows about 68,000 distinct CDR3 sequences, more than 20% of them seen only once. V lost 3 bases, J lost 4 bases, and 7 bases lay in between. Germline values: CDR1 SGHVS, CDR2 FNYEAQ. The CDR3 extends over 13 amino acids. Material: PBMCs, sequenced either directly or after in vitro stimulation (not recorded which). The V call is TRBV7-6, the J call TRBJ1-5, with no clear D. The clonotype originates from a human donor in good health (CMV status not recorded). Some clones in this sample may be carry-over from other donors' samples. The DNA of the CDR3 is TGTGCCAGCAGCTTTTCAAATAATCAGCCCCAGCATTTT. This gives the protein CASSFSNNQPQHF.